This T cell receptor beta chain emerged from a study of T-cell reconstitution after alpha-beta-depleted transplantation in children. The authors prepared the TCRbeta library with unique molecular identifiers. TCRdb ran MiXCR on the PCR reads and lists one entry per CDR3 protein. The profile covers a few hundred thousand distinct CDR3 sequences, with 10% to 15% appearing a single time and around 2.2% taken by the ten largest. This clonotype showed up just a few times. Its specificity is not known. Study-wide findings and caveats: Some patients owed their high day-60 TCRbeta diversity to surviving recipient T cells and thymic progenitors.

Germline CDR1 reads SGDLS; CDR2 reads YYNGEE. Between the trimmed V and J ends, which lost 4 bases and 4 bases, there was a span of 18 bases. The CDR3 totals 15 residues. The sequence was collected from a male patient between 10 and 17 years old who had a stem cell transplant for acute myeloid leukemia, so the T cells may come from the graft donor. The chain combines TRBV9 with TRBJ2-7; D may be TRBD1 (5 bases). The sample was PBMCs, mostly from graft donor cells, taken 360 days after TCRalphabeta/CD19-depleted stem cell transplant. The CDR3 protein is CASSPKIGVGYEQYF. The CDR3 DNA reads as TGTGCCAGCAGCCCAAAGATAGGGGTCGGGTACGAGCAGTACTTC.